This entry concerns a single T cell receptor (beta chain). The data stem from a study of cytomegalovirus exposure and HLA in healthy donors. About the research overall: HLA-typed donors contributed 65 million to 95 million unique TCRs, which were held in an early data release.

Looked up from germline, CDR1 is LGHNA and CDR2 is YSLEER. The CDR3 loop spans 14 amino acids. In the PCR, 60 Vbeta and 13 Jbeta primers were used. Clones were read by immunoSEQ multiplex PCR, and TCRdb kept only the in-frame ones, dropping some. The data contain 200,000 to 300,000 clones, over 80% of them singletons. The sample comprised PBMCs. The receptor was derived from a woman aged 40 to 50 in good health and CMV-seropositive. The V gene is TRBV4-3, the J gene TRBJ2-5; D not certain. TRBJ2-7 explains the end of the DNA better; the J call may be wrong. CDR3 nucleotides: TGCGCCAGCAGCCAAGGAGCCTTTGCCTACGAGCAGTACTTC. The encoded protein is CASSQGAFAYEQYF.